This T cell receptor (beta chain) was captured in a study of response to subunit inactivated influenza vaccine. CDR1 and CDR2 from the germline V gene are SGHRS and YFSETQ. CDR3 length: 18 amino acids. After removal of 4 bases from V and 1 base from J, the junction contained 16 bases not matched to a gene. TCRdb re-derived calls from the RT-PCR reads in MiXCR, one entry per CDR3 protein. The sample shows more than 500,000 distinct CDR3 sequences, about 10% of them seen only once. The same data also contributed to another study, on T cells expressing NK-cell markers. That source reports: For TCR beta, cDNA was produced by 5'RACE template switching with UMIs.

The sequences come from PBMCs from blood, collected on the day of vaccination. The J gene is TRBJ2-5, the V gene TRBV5-1; 7 bases agree with TRBD2. This sequence originates from a man aged 50 or older who received an inactivated influenza vaccine. CDR3 in amino acids: CASSTLNLRGSAQETQYF. The CDR3, as DNA: TGCGCCAGCAGCACCCTGAACCTACGCGGGAGTGCCCAAGAGACCCAGTACTTC.